Each of the 9 T cell receptor beta chains below was sequenced from the same sample in a study of identical twins. TCRdb used MiXCR to reprocess the 5' RACE reads, holding one entry per CDR3 protein. This table has nearly 900,000 distinct CDR3 sequences, 9% to 15% appearing once. Separately, the same data were catalogued under a study of yellow fever vaccine responses in identical twins.

The sequenced material came from PBMCs. These receptors were collected from a woman aged 18 to 35 in good health.

V is TRBV10-2 and J is TRBJ2-5; TRBD2 agrees at 8 bases. The V and J ends lost 8 bases and 3 bases, in that order; junction bases with no gene match: 11. Germline loops: CDR1 WSHSY, CDR2 SAAADI. The CDR3 extends over 15 amino acids. The CDR3 sequence: CASRWGTSGEETQYF. The DNA of the CDR3 is TGCGCCAGCCGTTGGGGAACTAGCGGCGAAGAGACCCAGTACTTC.

This clonotype was counted a few times. V and J are TRBV12-3 or TRBV12-4 and TRBJ2-1, with 8 positions matching TRBD2. The CDR3 contains 15 residues. V was pared by 10 bases and J by 6 bases, with 14 bases of the junction left unmatched. This CDR3 reads CATLDREGRGNEQFF. The DNA of the CDR3 is TGTGCCACCCTCGACCGGGAGGGCCGGGGCAATGAGCAGTTCTTC.

There are many counts of this clonotype. V and J are TRBV27 and TRBJ1-5, with no clear D. Germline CDR1 MNHEY, CDR2 SMNVEV (reference sequence). V gave up 4 bases and J gave up 3 bases, with 7 bases separating them. The CDR3 sequence is 13 residues long. DNA of the CDR3: TGTGCCAGCAGTTCGATAAACAATCAGCCCCAGCATTTT. It specifies CASSSINNQPQHF.

This clonotype has more than one count but fewer than ten. CDR3 in amino acids: CSASSLPDTQYF. CDR3 sequence (DNA): TGCAGTGCTAGCTCTCTACCAGATACGCAGTATTTT. The chain carries TRBV20-1 and TRBJ2-3; D gene uncertain. CDR3 size: 12 residues. V was cut by 3 bases and J by 4 bases, with 8 bases left in between. Germline-derived CDR1 and CDR2 are DFQATT and SNEGSKA (reference sequence).

The chain couples TRBV27 to TRBJ2-7; 11 nucleotides match TRBD2. Germline lookup yields CDR1 MNHEY and CDR2 SMNVEV (reference sequence). This CDR3 has 15 residues. V trimming: 6 bases; J trimming: 3 bases; junction bases outside the gene matches: 7. The CDR3 DNA reads as TGTGCCAGCAGGACGACTAGCGGGATCTTCTACGAGCAGTACTTC. As protein: CASRTTSGIFYEQYF.

This clonotype appeared many times. J is TRBJ1-2 and V is TRBV5-1; possibly TRBD1 for D (5 bases). CDR1 and CDR2 (germline): SGHRS, YFSETQ. The CDR3 sequence is 15 residues long. V shed 0 bases and J shed 4 bases, with 13 bases lying between them. This CDR3 reads CASSLDGRAVYGYTF. CDR3 nucleotide sequence: TGCGCCAGCAGCTTGGACGGCAGGGCGGTCTATGGCTACACCTTC. Full variable domain (missing parts from reference TRBV5-1 and TRBJ1-2): KAGVTQTPRYLIKTRGQQVTLSCSPISGHRSVSWYQQTPGQGLQFLFEYFSETQRNKGNFPGRFSGRQFSNSRSEMNVSTLELGDSALYLCASSLDGRAVYGYTFGSGTRLTVV.

This clonotype was picked up a small number of times. The CDR3 is CASSPGVGVGNQPQHF. The CDR3 DNA reads as TGTGCCAGCAGCCCCGGGGTGGGGGTTGGCAATCAGCCCCAGCATTTT. J is TRBJ1-5 and V is TRBV7-2, with D possibly TRBD1 on 5 matching bases. V was cut by 5 bases and J by 2 bases, with 16 bases left in between. The CDR3 length is 16 residues. From germline, CDR1 is SGHTA and CDR2 FQGNSA.

This clonotype has at least ten counts. CDR3 amino acids: CASSAGISYNEQFF. The CDR3 nucleotides are TGCGCCAGCAGCGCCGGGATCTCCTACAATGAGCAGTTCTTC. V gene TRBV5-1 combines with J gene TRBJ2-1; D perhaps matches TRBD2 (5 bases). Trimming cost V 4 bases and J 0 bases, with 8 bases left between them. The germline V gene encodes CDR1 SGHRS and CDR2 YFSETQ. This CDR3 comprises 14 residues.

This rearrangement joins TRBV6-1 to TRBJ1-1, with a tentative D call TRBD1 (6 bases). The CDR3 extends over 14 amino acids. From germline, CDR1 is MNHNS and CDR2 SASEGT. Deletions cut 7 bases from V and 1 base from J, with 13 bases between. The CDR3 loop is CASTSGQPNTEAFF. The CDR3 DNA is TGTGCCAGCACCTCGGGACAACCGAACACTGAAGCTTTCTTT.